This TCR beta chain was identified in a study of blood T cell repertoires in COVID-19. Looked up from germline, CDR1 is ENHRY and CDR2 is SYGVKD. V shed 3 bases, J shed 3 bases, and the junction held 4 bases outside the gene matches. This CDR3 contains 15 residues. Profiled with immunoSEQ multiplex PCR; TCRdb holds only in-frame clones, not every one. Of over 300,000 clones listed, approximately 85% are singletons. The chain has TRBV10-3 and TRBJ2-2; TRBD1 matches 7 bases. The sequence came from a human donor in a cohort sampled during active COVID-19. Sequenced: peripheral blood. The CDR3, as DNA: TGTGCCATCAGTGAAACCGACAGGGACACCGGGGAGCTGTTTTTT. Translating gives CAISETDRDTGELFF.